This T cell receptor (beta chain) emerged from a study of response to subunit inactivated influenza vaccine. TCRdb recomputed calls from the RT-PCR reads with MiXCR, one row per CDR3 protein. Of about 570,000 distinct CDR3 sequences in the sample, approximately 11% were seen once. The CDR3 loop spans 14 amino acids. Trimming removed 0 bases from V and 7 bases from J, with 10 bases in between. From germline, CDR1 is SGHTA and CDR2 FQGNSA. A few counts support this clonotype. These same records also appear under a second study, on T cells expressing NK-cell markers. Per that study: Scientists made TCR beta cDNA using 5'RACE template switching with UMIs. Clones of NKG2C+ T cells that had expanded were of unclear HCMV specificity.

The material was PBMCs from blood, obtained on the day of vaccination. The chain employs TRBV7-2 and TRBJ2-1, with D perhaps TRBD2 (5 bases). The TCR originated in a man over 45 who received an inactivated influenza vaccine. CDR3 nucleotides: TGTGCCAGCAGCTTAGCTAGCGAGAGGAATGAGCAGTTCTTC. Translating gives CASSLASERNEQFF.